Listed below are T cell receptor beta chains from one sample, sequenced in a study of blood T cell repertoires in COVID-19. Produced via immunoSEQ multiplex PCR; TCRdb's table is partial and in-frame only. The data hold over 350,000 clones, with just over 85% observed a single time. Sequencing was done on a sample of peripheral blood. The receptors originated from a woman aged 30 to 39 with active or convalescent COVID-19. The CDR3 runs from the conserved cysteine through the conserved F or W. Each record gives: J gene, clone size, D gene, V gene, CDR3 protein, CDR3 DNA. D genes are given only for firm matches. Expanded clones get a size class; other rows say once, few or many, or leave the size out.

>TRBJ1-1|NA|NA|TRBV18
CASSPKSKNTEAFF
TGTGCCAGCTCACCTAAGAGTAAGAACACTGAAGCTTTCTTT
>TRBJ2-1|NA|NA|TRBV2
CASTPPDSYNEQFF
TGTGCCAGCACCCCACCAGACAGTTACAATGAGCAGTTCTTC
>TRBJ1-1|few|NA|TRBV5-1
CASSPGNSNTEAFF
TGCGCCAGCAGCCCAGGGAATTCGAACACTGAAGCTTTCTTT
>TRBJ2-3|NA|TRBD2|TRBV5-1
CASSLEAGGPNTQYF
TGCGCCAGCAGCTTGGAAGCGGGGGGGCCAAATACGCAGTATTTT
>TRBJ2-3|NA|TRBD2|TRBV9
CASSVGASGNTDTQYF
TGTGCCAGCAGCGTAGGGGCTAGCGGAAACACAGATACGCAGTATTTT
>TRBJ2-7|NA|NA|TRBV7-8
CASSLISGSYEQYF
TGTGCCAGCAGCTTAATTAGCGGATCCTACGAGCAGTACTTC
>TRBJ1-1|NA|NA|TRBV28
CASSTYQGISKKAFF
TGTGCCAGCAGCACATATCAGGGGATAAGTAAAAAAGCTTTCTTT
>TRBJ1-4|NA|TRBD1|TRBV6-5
CASSADGTGGEKLFF
TGTGCCAGCAGCGCCGACGGGACAGGTGGGGAAAAACTGTTTTTT
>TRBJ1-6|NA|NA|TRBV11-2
CASSPIPWTVDNSPLHF
TGTGCCAGCAGCCCAATCCCATGGACTGTCGATAATTCACCCCTCCACTTT
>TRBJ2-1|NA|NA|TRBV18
CASSLGPGISNNEQFF
TGTGCCAGCTCACTGGGGCCAGGGATTTCCAACAATGAGCAGTTCTTC
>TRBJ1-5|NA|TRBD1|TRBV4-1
CASSQGGQGNQPQHF
TGCGCCAGCAGCCAAGGGGGACAGGGAAATCAGCCCCAGCATTTT
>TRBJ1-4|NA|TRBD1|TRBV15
CATSSGQGATNEKLFF
TGTGCCACCAGCAGCGGACAGGGTGCAACTAATGAAAAACTGTTTTTT
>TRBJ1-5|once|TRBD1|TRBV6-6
CASRQDRRDQPQHF
TGTGCCAGCAGACAGGACAGGCGGGATCAGCCCCAGCATTTT
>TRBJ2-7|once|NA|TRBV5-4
CASSSFQNEAHFYEQYF
TGTGCCAGCAGCTCTTTCCAGAATGAGGCGCACTTCTACGAGCAGTACTTC
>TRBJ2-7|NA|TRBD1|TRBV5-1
CASSFNSGQGSYEQYF
TGCGCCAGCAGCTTCAACTCGGGACAGGGATCCTACGAGCAGTACTTC
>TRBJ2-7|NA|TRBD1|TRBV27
CASSFSGTAYEQYF
TGTGCCAGCAGTTTCTCCGGGACAGCCTACGAGCAGTACTTC
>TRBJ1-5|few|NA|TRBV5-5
CASSFSDQPQHF
TGTGCCAGCAGCTTTTCCGATCAGCCCCAGCATTTT
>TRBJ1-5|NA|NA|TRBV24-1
CATSDLRQNSNQPQHF
TGTGCCACCAGTGATTTGCGCCAGAATAGCAATCAGCCCCAGCATTTT
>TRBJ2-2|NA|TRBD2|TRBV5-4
CASSTQTSGRTTGELFF
TGTGCCAGCAGCACACAAACTAGCGGGAGAACCACCGGGGAGCTGTTTTTT
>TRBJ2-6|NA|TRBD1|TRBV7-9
CASSTTVGTGAYQANVLTF
TGTGCCAGCAGTACGACCGTCGGGACAGGGGCTTATCAGGCCAACGTCCTGACTTTC
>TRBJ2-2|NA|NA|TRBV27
CASSSLRFDTGELFF
TGTGCCAGCAGTTCCCTACGATTTGACACCGGGGAGCTGTTTTTT
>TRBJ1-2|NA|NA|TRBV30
CAWSVRLTGRNYGYTF
TGTGCCTGGAGTGTAAGGCTGACAGGAAGAAACTATGGCTACACCTTC
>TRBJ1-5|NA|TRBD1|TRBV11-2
CASSSPTGTVYQPQHF
TGTGCCAGCAGCTCGCCCACCGGGACAGTTTATCAGCCCCAGCATTTT
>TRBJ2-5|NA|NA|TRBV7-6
CASSLLGHSGETQYF
TGTGCCAGCAGCTTACTCGGCCACTCCGGGGAGACCCAGTACTTC
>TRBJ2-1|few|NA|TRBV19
CASSIPGEYNEQFF
TGTGCCAGTAGTATTCCTGGGGAGTACAATGAGCAGTTCTTC
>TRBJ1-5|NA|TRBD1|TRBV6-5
CASIPYQGAGQPQHF
TGTGCCAGCATTCCCTATCAGGGGGCGGGTCAGCCCCAGCATTTT
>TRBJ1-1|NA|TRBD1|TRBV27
CASSLRQGSTEAFF
TGTGCCAGCAGTTTACGACAGGGGAGTACTGAAGCTTTCTTT
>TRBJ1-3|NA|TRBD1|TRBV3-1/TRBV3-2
CASSPLTTGLAGNTIYF
TGTGCCAGCAGCCCCCTAACGACAGGGCTCGCTGGAAACACCATATATTTT
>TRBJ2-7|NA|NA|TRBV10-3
CAISDPSTGPYEQYF
TGTGCCATCAGTGATCCTTCGACAGGCCCCTACGAGCAGTACTTC
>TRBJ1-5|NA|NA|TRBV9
CASSVDGWGDQPQHF
TGTGCCAGCAGCGTAGACGGCTGGGGAGATCAGCCCCAGCATTTT
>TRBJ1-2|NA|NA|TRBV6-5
CASSWRQDAYGYTF
TGTGCCAGCAGTTGGAGACAGGACGCCTATGGCTACACCTTC
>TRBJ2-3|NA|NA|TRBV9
CASSPRTSLGDTQYF
TGTGCCAGCAGCCCCCGGACTTCACTAGGGGATACGCAGTATTTT
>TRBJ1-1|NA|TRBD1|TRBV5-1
CASWGQGSTEAFF
TGCGCCAGCTGGGGACAGGGATCTACTGAAGCTTTCTTT
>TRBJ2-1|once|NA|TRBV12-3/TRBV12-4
CATGRTGYNEQFF
TGTGCCACCGGACGAACAGGATACAATGAGCAGTTCTTC
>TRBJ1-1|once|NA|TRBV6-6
CASSYRGANTEAFF
TGTGCCAGCAGTTACCGGGGGGCGAACACTGAAGCTTTCTTT
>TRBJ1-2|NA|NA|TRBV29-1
CSVEGATNYGYTF
TGCAGCGTTGAGGGAGCTACTAACTATGGCTACACCTTC
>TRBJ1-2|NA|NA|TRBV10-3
CAISENYRDGYTF
TGTGCCATCAGTGAAAACTACAGGGACGGCTACACCTTC
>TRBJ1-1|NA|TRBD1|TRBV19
CASTRQGPNTEAFF
TGTGCCAGTACCAGACAGGGGCCAAACACTGAAGCTTTCTTT
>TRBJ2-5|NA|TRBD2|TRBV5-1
CASSKLAGRETQYF
TGCGCCAGCAGCAAACTAGCGGGGAGAGAGACCCAGTACTTC
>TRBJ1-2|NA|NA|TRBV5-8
CASSLWGPNLNYGYTF
TGTGCCAGCAGCTTGTGGGGGCCGAACCTGAACTATGGCTACACCTTC
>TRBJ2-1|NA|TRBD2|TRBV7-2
CASSPLAGGHEQFF
TGTGCCAGCAGCCCTTTGGCGGGGGGGCATGAGCAGTTCTTC
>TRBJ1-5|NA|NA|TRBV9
CASSVGSGSNQPQHF
TGTGCCAGCAGCGTAGGTTCGGGTAGCAATCAGCCCCAGCATTTT
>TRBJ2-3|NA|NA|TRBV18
CASSPPGTSTDTQYF
TGTGCCAGCTCACCACCCGGGACTAGCACAGATACGCAGTATTTT
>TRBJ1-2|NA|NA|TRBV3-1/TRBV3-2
CASGTGTNYGYTF
TGTGCCAGCGGGACCGGGACAAACTATGGCTACACCTTC
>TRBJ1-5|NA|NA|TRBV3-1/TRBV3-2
CASSQGGGDQPQHF
TGTGCCAGCAGCCAAGGAGGGGGGGATCAGCCCCAGCATTTT
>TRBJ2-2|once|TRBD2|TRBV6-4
CASSRELAGGLNTGELFF
TGTGCCAGCAGCCGAGAACTAGCGGGGGGCCTGAACACCGGGGAGCTGTTTTTT
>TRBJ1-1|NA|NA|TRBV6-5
CASRLETEPNTEAFF
TGTGCCAGCAGGCTCGAAACAGAGCCGAACACTGAAGCTTTCTTT
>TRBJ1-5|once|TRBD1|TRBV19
CASSIRDRGSNQPQHF
TGTGCCAGTAGTATTCGGGACAGGGGGAGCAATCAGCCCCAGCATTTT
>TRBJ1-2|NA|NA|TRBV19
CASSTRDLKGQGYTF
TGTGCCAGTAGTACCCGGGATTTGAAAGGCCAGGGCTACACCTTC